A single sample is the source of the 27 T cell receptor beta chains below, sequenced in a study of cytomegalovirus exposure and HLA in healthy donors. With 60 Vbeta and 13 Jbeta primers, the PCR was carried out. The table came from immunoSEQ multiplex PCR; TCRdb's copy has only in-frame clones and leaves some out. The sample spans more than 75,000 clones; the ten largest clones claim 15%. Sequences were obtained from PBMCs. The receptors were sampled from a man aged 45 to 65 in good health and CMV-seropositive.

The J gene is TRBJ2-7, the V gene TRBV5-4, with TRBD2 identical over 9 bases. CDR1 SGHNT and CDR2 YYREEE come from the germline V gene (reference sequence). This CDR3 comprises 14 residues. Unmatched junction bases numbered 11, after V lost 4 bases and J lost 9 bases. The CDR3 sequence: CASSPSGTDPLQYF. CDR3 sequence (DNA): TGTGCCAGCAGCCCTAGCGGGACGGACCCCCTGCAGTACTTC.

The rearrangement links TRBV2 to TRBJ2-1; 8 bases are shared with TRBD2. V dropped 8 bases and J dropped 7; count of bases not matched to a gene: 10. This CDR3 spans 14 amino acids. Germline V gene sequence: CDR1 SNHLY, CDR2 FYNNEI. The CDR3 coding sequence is TGTGCCAGCTTAGTACTAGCGGAGGTAAATGAGCAGTTCTTC. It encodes CASLVLAEVNEQFF.

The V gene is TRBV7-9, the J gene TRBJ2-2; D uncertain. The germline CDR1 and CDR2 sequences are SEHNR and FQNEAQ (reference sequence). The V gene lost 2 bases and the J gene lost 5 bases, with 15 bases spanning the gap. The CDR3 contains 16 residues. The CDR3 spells CASSLLGFLGTGELFF. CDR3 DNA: TGTGCCAGCAGCTTACTAGGCTTTCTCGGGACCGGGGAGCTGTTTTTT. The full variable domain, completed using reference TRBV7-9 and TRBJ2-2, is DTGVSQNPRHKITKRGQNVTFRCDPISEHNRLYWYRQTLGQGPEFLTYFQNEAQLEKSRLLSDRFSAERPKGSFSTLEIQRTEQGDSAMYLCASSLLGFLGTGELFFGEGSRLTVL.

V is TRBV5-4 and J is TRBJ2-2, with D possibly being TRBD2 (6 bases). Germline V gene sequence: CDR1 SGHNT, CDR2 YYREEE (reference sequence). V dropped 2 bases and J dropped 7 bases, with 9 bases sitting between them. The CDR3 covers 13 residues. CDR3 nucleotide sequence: TGTGCCAGCAGCTTCCCCGGGGGCGGGGAGCTGTTTTTT. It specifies CASSFPGGGELFF.

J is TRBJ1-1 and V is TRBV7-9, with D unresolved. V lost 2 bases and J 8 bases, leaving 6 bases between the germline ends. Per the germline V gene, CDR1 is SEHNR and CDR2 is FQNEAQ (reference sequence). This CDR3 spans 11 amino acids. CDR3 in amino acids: CASSLLREAFF. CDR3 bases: TGTGCCAGCAGCTTACTGAGGGAAGCTTTCTTT.

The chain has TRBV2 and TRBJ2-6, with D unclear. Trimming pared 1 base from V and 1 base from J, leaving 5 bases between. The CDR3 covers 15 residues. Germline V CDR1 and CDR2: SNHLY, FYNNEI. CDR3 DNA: TGTGCCAGCAGTGAAGGAGCTTCTGGGGCCAACGTCCTGACTTTC. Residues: CASSEGASGANVLTF.

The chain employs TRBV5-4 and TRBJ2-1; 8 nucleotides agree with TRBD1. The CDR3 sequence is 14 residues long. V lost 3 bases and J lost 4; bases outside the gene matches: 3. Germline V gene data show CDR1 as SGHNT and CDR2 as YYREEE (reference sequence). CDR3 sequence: CASSYRTGYNEQFF. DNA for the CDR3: TGTGCCAGCAGCTACCGGACAGGGTACAATGAGCAGTTCTTC.

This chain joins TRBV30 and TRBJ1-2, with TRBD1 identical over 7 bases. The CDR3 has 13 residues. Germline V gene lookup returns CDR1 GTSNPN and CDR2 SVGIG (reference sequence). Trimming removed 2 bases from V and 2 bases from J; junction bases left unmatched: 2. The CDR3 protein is CAWSSGGNYGYTF. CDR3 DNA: TGTGCCTGGAGTTCAGGGGGAAACTATGGCTACACCTTC.

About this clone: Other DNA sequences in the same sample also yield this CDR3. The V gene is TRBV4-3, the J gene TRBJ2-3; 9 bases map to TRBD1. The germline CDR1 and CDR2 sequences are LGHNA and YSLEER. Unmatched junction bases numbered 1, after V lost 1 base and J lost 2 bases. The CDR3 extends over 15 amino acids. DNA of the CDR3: TGCGCCAGCAGCCAAGGGGACAGGGACACAGATACGCAGTATTTT. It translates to CASSQGDRDTDTQYF.

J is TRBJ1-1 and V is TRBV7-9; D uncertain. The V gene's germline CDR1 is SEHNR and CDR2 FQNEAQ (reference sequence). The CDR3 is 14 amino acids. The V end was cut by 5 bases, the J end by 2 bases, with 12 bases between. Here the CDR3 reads CASSPPEPNTEAFF. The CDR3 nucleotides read TGTGCCAGCAGCCCCCCGGAGCCCAACACTGAAGCTTTCTTT.

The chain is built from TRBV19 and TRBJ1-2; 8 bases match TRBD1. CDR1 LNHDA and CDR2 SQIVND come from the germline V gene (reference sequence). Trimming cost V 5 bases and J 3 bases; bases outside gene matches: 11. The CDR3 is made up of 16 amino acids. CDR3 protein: CASSAYPGQAYYGYTF. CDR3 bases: TGTGCCAGTAGTGCCTACCCGGGACAGGCTTACTATGGCTACACCTTC.

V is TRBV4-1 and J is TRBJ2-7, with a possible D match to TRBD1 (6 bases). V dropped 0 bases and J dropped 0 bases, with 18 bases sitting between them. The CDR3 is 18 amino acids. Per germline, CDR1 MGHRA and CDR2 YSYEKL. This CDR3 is CASSQEGGGQHSSYEQYF. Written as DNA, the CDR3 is TGCGCCAGCAGCCAAGAAGGGGGTGGACAGCATAGCTCCTACGAGCAGTACTTC.

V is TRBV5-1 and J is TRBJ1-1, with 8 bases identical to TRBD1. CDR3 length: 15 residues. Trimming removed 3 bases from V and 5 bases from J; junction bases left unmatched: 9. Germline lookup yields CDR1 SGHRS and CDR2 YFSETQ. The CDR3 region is CASSWGTGGGTEAFF. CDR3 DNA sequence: TGCGCCAGCAGCTGGGGCACAGGGGGAGGGACTGAAGCTTTCTTT.

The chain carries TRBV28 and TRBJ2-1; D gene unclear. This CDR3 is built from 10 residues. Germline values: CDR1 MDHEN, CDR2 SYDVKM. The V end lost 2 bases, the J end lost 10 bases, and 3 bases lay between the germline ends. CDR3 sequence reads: CASSLGEQFF. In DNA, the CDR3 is TGTGCCAGCAGTTTAGGCGAGCAGTTCTTC.

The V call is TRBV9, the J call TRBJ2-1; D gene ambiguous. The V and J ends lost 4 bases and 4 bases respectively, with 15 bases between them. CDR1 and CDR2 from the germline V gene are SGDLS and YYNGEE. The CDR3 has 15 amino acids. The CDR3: CASSRAPRLYNEQFF. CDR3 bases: TGTGCCAGCAGCCGAGCTCCAAGACTGTACAATGAGCAGTTCTTC.

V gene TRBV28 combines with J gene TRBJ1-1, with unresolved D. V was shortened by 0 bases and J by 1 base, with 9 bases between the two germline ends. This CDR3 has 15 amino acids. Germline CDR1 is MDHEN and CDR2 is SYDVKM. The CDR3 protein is CASSLWEAKNTEAFF. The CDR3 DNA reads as TGTGCCAGCAGTTTATGGGAGGCCAAGAACACTGAAGCTTTCTTT.

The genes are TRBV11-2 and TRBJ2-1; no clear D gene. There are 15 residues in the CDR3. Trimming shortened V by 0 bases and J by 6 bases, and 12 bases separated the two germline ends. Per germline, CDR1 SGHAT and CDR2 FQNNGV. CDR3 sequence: CASSLDPFLGNEQFF. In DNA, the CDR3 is TGTGCCAGCAGCTTAGATCCGTTTCTAGGCAATGAGCAGTTCTTC.

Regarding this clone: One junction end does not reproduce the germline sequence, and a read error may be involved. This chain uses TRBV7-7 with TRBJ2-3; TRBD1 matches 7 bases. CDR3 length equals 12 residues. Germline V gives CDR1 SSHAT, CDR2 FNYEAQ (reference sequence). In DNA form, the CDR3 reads TGTGCTAGCAGCTTAGCAGGGGGTACGCAGTATTTT. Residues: CASSLAGGTQYF.

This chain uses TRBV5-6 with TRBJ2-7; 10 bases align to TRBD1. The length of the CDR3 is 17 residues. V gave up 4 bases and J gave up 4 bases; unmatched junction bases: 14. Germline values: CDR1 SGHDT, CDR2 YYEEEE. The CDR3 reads CASSPPVGTGVRYEQYF. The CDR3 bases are TGTGCCAGCAGCCCTCCGGTTGGGACAGGGGTGAGGTACGAGCAGTACTTC. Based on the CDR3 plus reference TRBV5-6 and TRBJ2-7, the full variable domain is DAGVTQSPTHLIKTRGQQVTLRCSPKSGHDTVSWYQQALGQGPQFIFQYYEEEERQRGNFPDRFSGHQFPNYSSELNVNALLLGDSALYLCASSPPVGTGVRYEQYFGPGTRLTVT.

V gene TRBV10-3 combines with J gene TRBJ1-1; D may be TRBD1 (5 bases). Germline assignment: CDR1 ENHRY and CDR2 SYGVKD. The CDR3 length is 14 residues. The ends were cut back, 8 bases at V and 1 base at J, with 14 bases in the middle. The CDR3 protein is CAISLGQGNTEAFF. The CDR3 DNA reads TGTGCCATCTCCCTAGGTCAGGGGAACACTGAAGCTTTCTTT.

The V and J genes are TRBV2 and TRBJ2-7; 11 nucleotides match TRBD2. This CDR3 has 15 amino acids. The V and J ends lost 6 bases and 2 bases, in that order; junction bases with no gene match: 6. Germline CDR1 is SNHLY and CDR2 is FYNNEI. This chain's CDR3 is CASRTGTSGTYEQYF. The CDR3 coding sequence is TGTGCCAGCAGAACCGGGACTAGCGGTACCTACGAGCAGTACTTC.

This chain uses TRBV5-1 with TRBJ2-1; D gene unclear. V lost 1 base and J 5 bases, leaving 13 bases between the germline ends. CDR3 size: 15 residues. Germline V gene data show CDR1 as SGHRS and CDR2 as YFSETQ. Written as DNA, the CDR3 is TGCGCCAGCAGCTTGCCCCTCGCGCCCCACAATGAGCAGTTCTTC. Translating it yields CASSLPLAPHNEQFF.

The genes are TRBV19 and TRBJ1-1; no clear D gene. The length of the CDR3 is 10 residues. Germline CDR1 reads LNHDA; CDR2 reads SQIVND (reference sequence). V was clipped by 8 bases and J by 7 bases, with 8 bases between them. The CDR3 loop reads CASGGFEAFF. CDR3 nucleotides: TGTGCCAGTGGAGGCTTTGAAGCTTTCTTT.

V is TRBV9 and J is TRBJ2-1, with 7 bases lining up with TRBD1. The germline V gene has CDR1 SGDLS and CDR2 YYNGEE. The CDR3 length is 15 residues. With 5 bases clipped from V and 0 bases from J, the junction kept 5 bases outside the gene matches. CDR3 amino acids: CASSGWTGSYNEQFF. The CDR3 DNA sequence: TGTGCCAGCAGTGGATGGACAGGCTCCTACAATGAGCAGTTCTTC.

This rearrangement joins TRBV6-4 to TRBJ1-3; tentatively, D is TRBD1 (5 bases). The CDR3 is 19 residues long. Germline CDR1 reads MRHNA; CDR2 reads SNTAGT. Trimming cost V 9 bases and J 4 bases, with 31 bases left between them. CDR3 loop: CASVTPLPLTGCMGNTIYF. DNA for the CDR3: TGTGCCAGTGTAACCCCTCTCCCACTAACAGGCTGTATGGGAAACACCATATATTTT.

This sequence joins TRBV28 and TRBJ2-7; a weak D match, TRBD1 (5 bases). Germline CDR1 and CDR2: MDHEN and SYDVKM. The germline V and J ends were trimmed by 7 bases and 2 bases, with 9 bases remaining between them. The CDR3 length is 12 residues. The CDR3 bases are TGTGCCAGCATGGGGCAGGCCTACGAGCAGTACGTC. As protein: CASMGQAYEQYV.

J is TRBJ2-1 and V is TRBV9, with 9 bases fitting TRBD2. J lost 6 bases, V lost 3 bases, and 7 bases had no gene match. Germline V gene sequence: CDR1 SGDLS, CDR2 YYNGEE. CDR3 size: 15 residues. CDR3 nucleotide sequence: TGTGCCAGCAGCGCTACTAGCGGGTGGCTCAATGAGCAGTTCTTC. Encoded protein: CASSATSGWLNEQFF.